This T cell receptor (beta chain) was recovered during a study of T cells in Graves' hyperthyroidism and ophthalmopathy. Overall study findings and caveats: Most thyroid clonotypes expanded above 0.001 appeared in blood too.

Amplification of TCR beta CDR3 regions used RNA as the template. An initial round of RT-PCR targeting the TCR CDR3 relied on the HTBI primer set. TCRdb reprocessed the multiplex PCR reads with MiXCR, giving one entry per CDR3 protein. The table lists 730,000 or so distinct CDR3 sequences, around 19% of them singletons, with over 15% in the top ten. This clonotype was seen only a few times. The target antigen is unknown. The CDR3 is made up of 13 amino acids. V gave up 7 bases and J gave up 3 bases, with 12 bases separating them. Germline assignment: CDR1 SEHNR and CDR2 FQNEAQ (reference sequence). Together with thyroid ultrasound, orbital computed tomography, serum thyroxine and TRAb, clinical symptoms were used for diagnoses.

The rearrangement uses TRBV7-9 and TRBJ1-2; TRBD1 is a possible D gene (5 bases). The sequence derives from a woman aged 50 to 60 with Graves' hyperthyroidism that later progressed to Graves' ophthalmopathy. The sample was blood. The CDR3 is CASTKGEDYGYTF. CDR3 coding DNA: TGTGCCAGCACTAAAGGGGAGGACTATGGCTACACCTTC.